This T cell receptor beta chain was identified during a study of regulatory T cells in long-lasting Graves disease. V trimming: 0 bases; J trimming: 0 bases; junction bases outside the gene matches: 8. Germline loops: CDR1 SGHRS, CDR2 YFSETQ. The CDR3 runs 18 residues. Time point indicated: newly diagnosed GD, antithyroid drugs for less than 3 months. The authors made the TCR library using RNA they extracted from PBMCs. Arm-PCR of CDR3 regions and iRepertoire HTBI primers were used to build TCR beta libraries. TCRdb itself ran the multiplex PCR reads through MiXCR, one entry per CDR3 protein. The sample includes almost 450,000 distinct CDR3 sequences, around 15% of them seen just once. This clonotype was picked up many times. A further study also used this sample, focusing on T cells in Graves' hyperthyroidism and ophthalmopathy.

This clonotype originated in a woman aged 25-40 years with Graves disease. The chain is built from TRBV5-1 and TRBJ2-3, with 9 bases fitting TRBD2. The sample here was peripheral blood mononuclear cells (PBMCs), taken at new diagnosis, from a patient treated with antithyroid drugs. The CDR3 loop is CASSLGLAAAGSTDTQYF. The CDR3 DNA sequence: TGCGCCAGCAGCTTGGGACTAGCGGCCGCCGGGAGCACAGATACGCAGTATTTT.